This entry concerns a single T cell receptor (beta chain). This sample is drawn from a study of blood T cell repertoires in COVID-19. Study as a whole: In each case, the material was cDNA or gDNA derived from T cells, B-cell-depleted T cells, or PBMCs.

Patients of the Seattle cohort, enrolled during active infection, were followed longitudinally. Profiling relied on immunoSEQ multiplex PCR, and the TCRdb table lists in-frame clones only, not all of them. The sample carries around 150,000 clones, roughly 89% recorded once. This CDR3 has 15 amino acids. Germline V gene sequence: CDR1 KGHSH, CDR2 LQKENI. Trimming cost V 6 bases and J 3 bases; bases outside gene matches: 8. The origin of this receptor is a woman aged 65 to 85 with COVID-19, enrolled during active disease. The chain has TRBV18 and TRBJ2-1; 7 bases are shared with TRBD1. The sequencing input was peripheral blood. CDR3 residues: CASSSTGYGYNEQFF. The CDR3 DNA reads TGTGCCAGCTCGTCGACAGGGTACGGCTACAATGAGCAGTTCTTC.